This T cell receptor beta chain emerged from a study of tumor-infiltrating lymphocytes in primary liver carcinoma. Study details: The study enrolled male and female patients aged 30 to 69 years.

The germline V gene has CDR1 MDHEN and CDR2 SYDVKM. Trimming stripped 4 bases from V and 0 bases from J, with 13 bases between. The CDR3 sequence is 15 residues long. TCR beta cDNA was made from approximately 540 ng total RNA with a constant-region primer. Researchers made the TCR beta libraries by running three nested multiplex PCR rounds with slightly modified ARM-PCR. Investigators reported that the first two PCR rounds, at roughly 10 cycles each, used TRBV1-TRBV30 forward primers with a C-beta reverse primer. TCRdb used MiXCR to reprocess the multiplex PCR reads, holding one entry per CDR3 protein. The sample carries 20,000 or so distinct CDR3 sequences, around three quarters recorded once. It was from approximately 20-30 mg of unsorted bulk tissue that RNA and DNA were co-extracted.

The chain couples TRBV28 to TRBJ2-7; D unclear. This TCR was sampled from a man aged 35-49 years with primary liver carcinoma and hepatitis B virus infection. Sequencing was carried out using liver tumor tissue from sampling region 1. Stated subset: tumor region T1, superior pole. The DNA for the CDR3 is TGTGCCAGCAGTTATTTGCGGATGGACTCCTACGAGCAGTACTTC. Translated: CASSYLRMDSYEQYF.